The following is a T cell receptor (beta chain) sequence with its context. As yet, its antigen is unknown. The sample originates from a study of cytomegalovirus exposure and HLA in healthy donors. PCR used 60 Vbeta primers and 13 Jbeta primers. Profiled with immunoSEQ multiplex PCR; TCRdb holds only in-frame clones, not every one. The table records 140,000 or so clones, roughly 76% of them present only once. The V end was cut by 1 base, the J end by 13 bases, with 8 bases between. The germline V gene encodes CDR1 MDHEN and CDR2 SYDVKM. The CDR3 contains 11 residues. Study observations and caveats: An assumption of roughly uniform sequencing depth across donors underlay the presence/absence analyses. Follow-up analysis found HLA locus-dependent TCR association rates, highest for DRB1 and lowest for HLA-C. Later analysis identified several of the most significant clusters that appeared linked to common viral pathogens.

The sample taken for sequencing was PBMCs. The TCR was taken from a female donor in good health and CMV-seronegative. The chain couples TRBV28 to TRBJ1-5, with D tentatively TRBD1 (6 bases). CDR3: CASSLYGTQHF. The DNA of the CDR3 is TGTGCCAGCAGTTTATATGGGACACAGCATTTT.